Reported below is one T cell receptor beta chain. Naive CD8 isolation took CD45RO-negative cells positively selected for CCR7 and excluded terminally differentiated effector memory CD45RA+ cells. From germline, CDR1 is SEHNR and CDR2 FQNEAQ (reference sequence). Trimming removed 5 bases from V and 6 bases from J, with 28 bases in between. The CDR3 has 19 amino acids. This entry comes from a study of shared clonotypes between healthy human individuals. Profiling relied on immunoSEQ multiplex PCR, and the TCRdb table lists in-frame clones only, not all of them. In the table there are about 2,200,000 clones, roughly 91% of which are singletons.

This receptor was obtained from a man between 18 and 29 years old in good health. Some clones in this sample may be carry-over from other donors' samples. Input material: naive CD8+ T cells from PBMCs. The chain couples TRBV7-9 to TRBJ2-2; TRBD2 might be the D (5 bases). Here the CDR3 reads CASSARGGGQPPWSGELFF. DNA for the CDR3: TGTGCCAGCAGCGCTAGAGGAGGTGGTCAGCCCCCTTGGTCCGGGGAGCTGTTTTTT.